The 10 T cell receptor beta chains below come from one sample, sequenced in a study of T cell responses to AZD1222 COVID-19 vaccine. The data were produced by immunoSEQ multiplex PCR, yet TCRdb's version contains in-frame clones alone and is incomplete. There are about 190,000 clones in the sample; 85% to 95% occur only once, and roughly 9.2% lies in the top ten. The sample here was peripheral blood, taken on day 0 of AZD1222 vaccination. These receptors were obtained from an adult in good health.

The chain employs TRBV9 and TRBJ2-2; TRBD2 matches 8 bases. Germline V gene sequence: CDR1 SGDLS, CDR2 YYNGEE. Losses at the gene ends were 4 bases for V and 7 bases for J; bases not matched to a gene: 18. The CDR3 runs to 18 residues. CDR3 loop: CASSPHTAGGTLGGELFF. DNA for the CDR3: TGTGCCAGCAGCCCCCACACGGCGGGAGGAACACTTGGCGGGGAGCTGTTTTTT.

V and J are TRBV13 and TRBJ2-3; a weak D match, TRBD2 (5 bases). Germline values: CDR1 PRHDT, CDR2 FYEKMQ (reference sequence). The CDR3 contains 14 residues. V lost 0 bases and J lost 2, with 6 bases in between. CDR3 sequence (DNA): TGTGCCAGCAGCTTAGGGACTACCACAGATACGCAGTATTTT. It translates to CASSLGTTTDTQYF.

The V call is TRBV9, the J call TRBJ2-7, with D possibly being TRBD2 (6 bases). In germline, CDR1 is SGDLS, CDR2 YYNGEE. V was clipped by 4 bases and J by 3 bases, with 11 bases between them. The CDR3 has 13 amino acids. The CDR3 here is CASSPGGFYEQYF. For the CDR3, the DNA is TGTGCCAGCAGCCCTGGGGGGTTCTACGAGCAGTACTTC.

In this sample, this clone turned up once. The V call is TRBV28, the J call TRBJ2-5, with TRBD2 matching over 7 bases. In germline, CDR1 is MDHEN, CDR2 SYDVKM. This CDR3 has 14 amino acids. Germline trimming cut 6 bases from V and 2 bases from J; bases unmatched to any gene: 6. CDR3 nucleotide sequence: TGTGCCAGCAGCTCCGGGACTATACAAGAGACCCAGTACTTC. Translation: CASSSGTIQETQYF.

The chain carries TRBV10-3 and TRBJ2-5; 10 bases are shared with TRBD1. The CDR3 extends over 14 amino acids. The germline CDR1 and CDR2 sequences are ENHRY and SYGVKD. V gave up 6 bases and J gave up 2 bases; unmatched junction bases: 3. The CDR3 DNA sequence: TGTGCCATCAGCCTGGGACAGGGGCAAGAGACCCAGTACTTC. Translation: CAISLGQGQETQYF.

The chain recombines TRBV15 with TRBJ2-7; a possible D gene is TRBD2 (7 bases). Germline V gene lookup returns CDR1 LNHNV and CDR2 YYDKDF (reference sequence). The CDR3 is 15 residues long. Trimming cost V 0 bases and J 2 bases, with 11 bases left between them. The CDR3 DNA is TGTGCCACCAGCAGAGATCGGGGGGCCCCCTACGAGCAGTACTTC. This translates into CATSRDRGAPYEQYF.

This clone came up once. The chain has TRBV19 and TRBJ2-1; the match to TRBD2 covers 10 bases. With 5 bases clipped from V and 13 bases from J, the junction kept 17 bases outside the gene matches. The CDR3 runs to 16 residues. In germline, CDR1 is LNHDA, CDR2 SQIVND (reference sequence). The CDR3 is CASSPSVGLAVSGQFF. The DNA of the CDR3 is TGTGCCAGTAGTCCGTCTGTCGGACTAGCGGTATCAGGCCAGTTCTTC. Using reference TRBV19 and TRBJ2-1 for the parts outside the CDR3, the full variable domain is DGGITQSPKYLFRKEGQNVTLSCEQNLNHDAMYWYRQDPGQGLRLIYYSQIVNDFQKGDIAEGYSVSREKKESFPLTVTSAQKNPTAFYLCASSPSVGLAVSGQFFGPGTRLTVL.

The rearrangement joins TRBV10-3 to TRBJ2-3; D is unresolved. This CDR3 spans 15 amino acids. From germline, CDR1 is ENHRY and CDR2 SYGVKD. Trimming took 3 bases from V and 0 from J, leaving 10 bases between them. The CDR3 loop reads CAISDPPSSTDTQYF. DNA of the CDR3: TGTGCCATCAGTGACCCCCCCTCTAGCACAGATACGCAGTATTTT.

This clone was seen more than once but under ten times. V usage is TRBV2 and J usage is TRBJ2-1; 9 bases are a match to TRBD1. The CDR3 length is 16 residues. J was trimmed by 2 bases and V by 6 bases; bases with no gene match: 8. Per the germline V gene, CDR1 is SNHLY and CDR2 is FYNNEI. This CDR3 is CASRKADRGTYNEQFF. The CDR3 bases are TGTGCCAGCAGGAAGGCTGACAGGGGGACCTACAATGAGCAGTTCTTC.

The CDR3 protein is CASSSDRVSPLHF. The DNA for the CDR3 is TGTGCCAGCAGTTCAGACAGGGTCTCACCCCTCCACTTT. The chain has TRBV6-5 and TRBJ1-6; 7 nucleotides agree with TRBD1. The CDR3 is 13 residues long. The germline gives CDR1 MNHEY, CDR2 SVGAGI. V was clipped by 4 bases and J by 10 bases; unmatched bases: 4.